Each of the 24 T cell receptor beta chains below was sequenced from the same sample in a study of CD8+ T cells in alopecia areata. RNA was extracted and reverse transcribed into cDNA as the sequencing template. Generated by immunoSEQ multiplex PCR, the TCRdb table keeps only in-frame clones and is missing some. Of 120,000 to 150,000 clones detected, more than 40% appear once; the ten largest clones hold 6.5% to 7.5%. Sequencing was carried out using CD4+ T cells sorted from blood. All receptors derive from a human donor with alopecia areata.

This chain uses TRBV2 with TRBJ2-1; maybe TRBD1 (6 bases). Trimming shortened V by 4 bases and J by 4 bases, and 14 bases separated the two germline ends. The germline V gene has CDR1 SNHLY and CDR2 FYNNEI. The CDR3 is 15 amino acids. The CDR3 loop is CASSVRQGQYNEQFF. Here the CDR3 DNA reads TGTGCCAGCAGTGTTAGGCAGGGGCAATACAATGAGCAGTTCTTC. The full variable domain, with the rest looked up from reference TRBV2 and TRBJ2-1, is EPEVTQTPSHQVTQMGQEVILRCVPISNHLYFYWYRQILGQKVEFLVSFYNNEISEKSEIFDDQFSVERPDGSNFTLKIRSTKLEDSAMYFCASSVRQGQYNEQFFGPGTRLTVL.

J is TRBJ2-5 and V is TRBV2, with D perhaps matching TRBD1 (6 bases). V lost 7 bases, J lost 1 base, and 13 bases lay in between. This CDR3 comprises 14 residues. CDR1 is SNHLY, CDR2 FYNNEI, per germline. CDR3 protein: CASTRTASQETQYF. CDR3 in DNA: TGTGCCAGCACCCGGACAGCTAGCCAAGAGACCCAGTACTTC.

The chain carries TRBV29-1 and TRBJ2-1; D gene unclear. The germline V gene encodes CDR1 SQVTM and CDR2 ANQGSEA. The CDR3 covers 10 residues. Trimming shortened V by 4 bases and J by 7 bases, and 5 bases separated the two germline ends. The CDR3 is CSVGQNEQFF. DNA of the CDR3: TGCAGCGTTGGACAAAATGAGCAGTTCTTC.

This clone came up once. The CDR3 DNA reads TGCAGCGTTGAATTAGCGGGAGTGAACGAGCAGTACTTC. Amino acids: CSVELAGVNEQYF. The chain employs TRBV29-1 and TRBJ2-7; 9 bases line up with TRBD2. CDR3 length equals 13 residues. Germline assignment: CDR1 SQVTM and CDR2 ANQGSEA. The V and J ends lost 2 bases and 5 bases, in that order; junction bases with no gene match: 4.

The CDR3 nucleotides are TGTGCCAGCAGCTCCAGGGGGGGGACAGGGAACCAGCCCCAGCATTTT. It codes for CASSSRGGTGNQPQHF. This chain uses TRBV7-2 with TRBJ1-5, with 9 bases aligning to TRBD1. This CDR3 is 16 amino acids long. V lost 4 bases and J lost 7; bases outside the gene matches: 11. The germline CDR1 and CDR2 sequences are SGHTA and FQGNSA.

The chain is built from TRBV9 and TRBJ2-5, with D tentatively TRBD1 (6 bases). Germline V gene data show CDR1 as SGDLS and CDR2 as YYNGEE. V dropped 4 bases and J dropped 0 bases, with 7 bases sitting between them. This CDR3 is built from 13 residues. CDR3 amino acids: CASSQGHQETQYF. Written as DNA, the CDR3 is TGTGCCAGCAGCCAGGGGCACCAAGAGACCCAGTACTTC. The full variable domain, its missing parts supplied by reference TRBV9 and TRBJ2-5, is DSGVTQTPKHLITATGQRVTLRCSPRSGDLSVYWYQQSLDQGLQFLIQYYNGEERAKGNILERFSAQQFPDLHSELNLSSLELGDSALYFCASSQGHQETQYFGPGTRLLVL.

This chain joins TRBV27 and TRBJ2-3; no reliable D call. Per the germline V gene, CDR1 is MNHEY and CDR2 is SMNVEV (reference sequence). Trimming pared 5 bases from V and 0 bases from J, leaving 6 bases between. The CDR3 loop spans 13 amino acids. The CDR3 is CASSELSTDTQYF. As DNA, the CDR3 is TGTGCCAGCAGTGAGCTCAGCACAGATACGCAGTATTTT.

The rearrangement joins TRBV15 to TRBJ2-4; the match to TRBD1 covers 8 bases. The V and J ends lost 3 bases and 11 bases, in that order; junction bases with no gene match: 6. This CDR3 region has 13 residues. Germline CDR1 LNHNV, CDR2 YYDKDF (reference sequence). The CDR3: CATSSRDRSLQYF. CDR3 in DNA: TGTGCCACCAGCAGCAGGGACAGGTCTCTTCAGTACTTC.

This clone was observed a few times. The genes are TRBV7-8 and TRBJ2-3; D gene ambiguous. Per germline, CDR1 SGHVS and CDR2 FQNEAQ. This CDR3 has 12 residues. With 1 base removed from V and 6 bases from J, the gap between germline ends came to 5 bases. This CDR3 reads CASSLGFDTQYF. CDR3 DNA: TGTGCCAGCAGCTTAGGCTTCGATACGCAGTATTTT.

The rearrangement uses TRBV5-1 and TRBJ2-2; the D is unclear. V was cut by 1 base and J by 0 bases, with 7 bases left in between. Germline-derived CDR1 and CDR2 are SGHRS and YFSETQ. The CDR3 extends over 15 amino acids. The CDR3 DNA sequence: TGCGCCAGCAGCTTGAATGCAGCGAACACCGGGGAGCTGTTTTTT. Its translation: CASSLNAANTGELFF.

The chain has TRBV6-5 and TRBJ1-4; no clear D. CDR3 length equals 13 residues. Germline loops: CDR1 MNHEY, CDR2 SVGAGI. Trimming left V 0 bases short and J 8 bases short, with 7 bases between. CDR3 sequence: CASSYSLREKLFF. The DNA for the CDR3 is TGTGCCAGCAGTTACTCCTTGAGGGAAAAACTGTTTTTT.

This clone was seen only a few times. This rearrangement joins TRBV9 to TRBJ2-5; 7 bases map to TRBD1. The CDR3 runs 15 residues. With V trimmed by 4 bases and J by 3 bases, 9 bases remained unmatched. CDR1 and CDR2 from the germline V gene are SGDLS and YYNGEE. The chain's CDR3 is CASSSRPGTEETQYF. The DNA for the CDR3 is TGTGCCAGCAGCTCCAGACCTGGGACAGAAGAGACCCAGTACTTC.

The chain recombines TRBV28 with TRBJ1-1, with 9 bases identical to TRBD1. Germline CDR1 and CDR2: MDHEN and SYDVKM. Unmatched junction bases numbered 17, after V lost 8 bases and J lost 4 bases. The CDR3 loop spans 17 amino acids. CDR3 loop: CASSDWGQGGRGTEAFF. CDR3 in DNA: TGTGCCAGCTCTGATTGGGGACAGGGAGGAAGGGGCACTGAAGCTTTCTTT.

The chain has TRBV28 and TRBJ1-2; TRBD1 matches at 8 bases. Germline CDR1 is MDHEN and CDR2 is SYDVKM. The trim removed 1 base at V and 9 bases at J, leaving 4 bases unmatched. This CDR3 contains 13 residues. The CDR3 DNA sequence: TGTGCCAGCAGTTTATCAGGGGGCGGAAGCTACACCTTC. Its translation: CASSLSGGGSYTF.

The rearrangement uses TRBV19 and TRBJ2-7, with D hard to call. Germline assignment: CDR1 LNHDA and CDR2 SQIVND (reference sequence). CDR3 length: 19 amino acids. V lost 5 bases and J lost 4, with 30 bases in between. DNA for the CDR3: TGTGCCAGTAGTCCTTCCTATGGGCGCTTCTGGCCGGTGAGTTACGAGCAGTACTTC. This codes for CASSPSYGRFWPVSYEQYF.

The V call is TRBV27, the J call TRBJ2-7, with D perhaps given as TRBD1 or TRBD2 (5 bases each). V was clipped by 1 base and J by 3 bases, with 13 bases between them. There are 15 residues in the CDR3. CDR1 is MNHEY, CDR2 SMNVEV, per germline (reference sequence). In DNA, the CDR3 is TGTGCCAGCAGTTTATGGGGCAACGACTACTACGAGCAGTACTTC. Translated: CASSLWGNDYYEQYF.

The V gene is TRBV6-5, the J gene TRBJ2-7; no clear D gene. Germline-derived CDR1 and CDR2 are MNHEY and SVGAGI. V lost 7 bases and J lost 4, with 17 bases in between. The CDR3 runs to 14 residues. The CDR3 nucleotides are TGTGCCAGCAACCGCCCCTCCCCCCCGTACGAGCAGTACTTC. The encoded protein is CASNRPSPPYEQYF.

The chain recombines TRBV29-1 with TRBJ2-1, with a weak D call TRBD2 (6 bases). From germline, CDR1 is SQVTM and CDR2 ANQGSEA. Trimming took off 4 bases at V and 10 bases at J, with 17 bases between the two ends. CDR3 length: 13 amino acids. The CDR3 sequence is CSVGRVGGREQFF. The CDR3 nucleotides read TGCAGCGTTGGAAGGGTGGGGGGACGAGAGCAGTTCTTC.

The chain recombines TRBV5-1 with TRBJ1-1; D unresolved. Germline CDR1 and CDR2: SGHRS and YFSETQ. The CDR3 is 13 amino acids. V lost 0 bases, J lost 1 base, and 4 bases lay in between. The CDR3 sequence: CASSLGANTEAFF. CDR3 sequence (DNA): TGCGCCAGCAGCTTGGGAGCGAACACTGAAGCTTTCTTT.

The rearrangement uses TRBV28 and TRBJ2-7, with TRBD2 as a possible D gene (6 bases). CDR1 is MDHEN and CDR2 is SYDVKM in the germline V gene. This CDR3 has 14 residues. V was pared by 6 bases and J by 4 bases, with 16 bases between. CDR3 region: CASRVGGPYYEQYF. DNA for the CDR3: TGTGCCAGCAGGGTCGGGGGACCTTATTACGAGCAGTACTTC.

The chain employs TRBV4-1 and TRBJ1-5; 10 bases align to TRBD1. Unmatched junction bases numbered 18, after V lost 0 bases and J lost 7 bases. Germline CDR1 is MGHRA and CDR2 is YSYEKL. The CDR3 length is 20 residues. CDR3 sequence: CASSQDAGTGVRLVGQPQHF. In DNA, the CDR3 is TGCGCCAGCAGCCAAGATGCCGGGACAGGGGTAAGGTTAGTTGGCCAGCCCCAGCATTTT.

J is TRBJ2-1 and V is TRBV30; TRBD2 matches at 14 bases. Germline values: CDR1 GTSNPN, CDR2 SVGIG (reference sequence). This CDR3 spans 15 amino acids. The ends lost 3 bases at V and 7 bases at J; junction bases unmatched: 5. CDR3 nucleotide sequence: TGTGCCTGGAGCCCTGGGACTAGCGGGGGAAATGAGCAGTTCTTC. This gives the protein CAWSPGTSGGNEQFF.

In this sample, this clone turned up a few times. In DNA, the CDR3 is TGTGCCAGCTCGACGAGGAGTGGCGGCTACACCTTC. This codes for CASSTRSGGYTF. The chain has TRBV7-6 and TRBJ1-2; D uncertain. Germline CDR1 SGHVS, CDR2 FNYEAQ. The CDR3 loop spans 12 amino acids. Trimming removed 8 bases at V and 8 bases at J, with 15 bases between. The whole variable domain, remainder taken from reference TRBV7-6 and TRBJ1-2, is GAGVSQSPRYKVTKRGQDVALRCDPISGHVSLYWYRQALGQGPEFLTYFNYEAQQDKSGLPNDRFSAERPEGSISTLTIQRTEQRDSAMYRCASSTRSGGYTFGSGTRLTVV.

V and J are TRBV4-1 and TRBJ2-3; no clear D. CDR3 length equals 14 residues. The V end was cut by 4 bases, the J end by 0 bases, with 8 bases between. Germline CDR1 is MGHRA and CDR2 is YSYEKL. CDR3 bases: TGCGCCAGCAGCCCCAGGACCAGCACAGATACGCAGTATTTT. This sequence encodes CASSPRTSTDTQYF.